The clone carrying this T cell receptor beta chain was seen a handful of times. The antigen is unknown. This entry is derived from a study of identical twins. Deletions cut 4 bases from V and 4 bases from J, with 16 bases between. The CDR3 length is 15 residues. Study findings and constraints: It was cross-sectional statistical analysis, not following the same donors, that the conclusions relied on. Because invariant MAIT and iNKT cells could be present, zero-insertion analyses could be partly confounded.

Template switching created a universal primer site, and the cDNA included unique molecular identifiers. A single record per CDR3 protein comes from TCRdb applying MiXCR to the 5' RACE reads. The sample lists hundreds of thousands of distinct CDR3 sequences; 21% were seen once. The sample was also linked to a second study, of T cells expressing NK-cell markers. Per that study: Just one sequenced donor of eight was HCMV-seronegative, while seven were seropositive.

The sequenced sample was PBMCs. This clonotype was sampled from a woman younger than 30 in good health. The chain recombines TRBV12-3 or TRBV12-4 with TRBJ2-5; D remains ambiguous. The CDR3 sequence is CASSSRTSRLETQYF. CDR3 bases: TGTGCCAGCAGTTCTCGAACGAGTAGGCTAGAGACCCAGTACTTC.